The next 10 T cell receptor beta chains were all read from a single sample in a study of T cell clones after liver transplantation. Sequencing used immunoSEQ multiplex PCR; TCRdb keeps in-frame clones, though not all of them. The table lists approximately 100,000 clones, 80% to 85% of them singletons. The starting material was CD4+ T cells from blood, obtained before liver transplant. The receptors shown here come from a human donor who received a liver transplant.

The V call is TRBV29-1, the J call TRBJ1-2, with 8 bases matching TRBD1. V dropped 4 bases and J dropped 6; count of bases not matched to a gene: 7. This CDR3 comprises 13 residues. Germline assignment: CDR1 SQVTM and CDR2 ANQGSEA. The CDR3 spells CSVGGQGGDGYTF. The CDR3 bases are TGCAGCGTTGGCGGACAGGGAGGGGATGGCTACACCTTC.

The genes are TRBV4-1 and TRBJ1-1; no clear D gene. CDR3 length equals 14 residues. Germline V gene lookup returns CDR1 MGHRA and CDR2 YSYEKL. The V and J ends lost 4 bases and 0 bases respectively, with 9 bases between them. The CDR3 is CASSRSDVNTEAFF. CDR3 DNA sequence: TGCGCCAGCAGCCGCTCGGACGTGAACACTGAAGCTTTCTTT.

With respect to this clone: The same CDR3 arises from other DNA sequences in this sample as well. This chain uses TRBV29-1 with TRBJ2-5; TRBD1 matches at 10 bases. V shed 3 bases and J 5 bases; nucleotides not matched to a gene: 6. Germline V gene lookup returns CDR1 SQVTM and CDR2 ANQGSEA. This CDR3 is built from 14 residues. DNA of the CDR3: TGCAGCGTTGAGAGGACAGGGGGGGGTGAGACCCAGTACTTC. This codes for CSVERTGGGETQYF. Combining the CDR3 with reference TRBV29-1 and TRBJ2-5 gives the whole variable domain SAVISQKPSRDICQRGTSLTIQCQVDSQVTMMFWYRQQPGQSLTLIATANQGSEATYESGFVIDKFPISRPNLTFSTLTVSNMSPEDSSIYLCSVERTGGGETQYFGPGTRLLVL.

The chain uses TRBV7-2 and TRBJ2-5; 13 nucleotides agree with TRBD2. The trim removed 5 bases at V and 1 base at J, leaving 4 bases unmatched. Germline V gene lookup returns CDR1 SGHTA and CDR2 FQGNSA. CDR3 length: 16 amino acids. Written as DNA, the CDR3 is TGTGCCAGCAGCCAAGGACTAGCGGGGGCCCAAGAGACCCAGTACTTC. Protein sequence: CASSQGLAGAQETQYF.

The chain's CDR3 is CASRLQGGNYEQYF. DNA of the CDR3: TGTGCCAGCAGGTTACAGGGGGGTAACTACGAGCAGTACTTC. This chain uses TRBV28 with TRBJ2-7; 8 bases line up with TRBD1. This CDR3 comprises 14 residues. With 6 bases clipped from V and 3 bases from J, the junction kept 7 bases outside the gene matches. Germline assignment: CDR1 MDHEN and CDR2 SYDVKM.

The chain carries TRBV7-8 and TRBJ1-2; the D gene is possibly TRBD1 (6 bases). This CDR3 has 14 amino acids. V lost 1 base, J lost 7 bases, and 13 bases lay in between. The germline gives CDR1 SGHVS, CDR2 FQNEAQ. CDR3 in amino acids: CASSLGDKRRGYTF. As DNA, the CDR3 is TGTGCCAGCAGCTTAGGGGACAAACGACGTGGCTACACCTTC. Full variable domain (outside the CDR3, taken from reference TRBV7-8 and TRBJ1-2): GAGVSQSPRYKVAKRGQDVALRCDPISGHVSLFWYQQALGQGPEFLTYFQNEAQLDKSGLPSDRFFAERPEGSVSTLKIQRTQQEDSAVYLCASSLGDKRRGYTFGSGTRLTVV.

This chain uses TRBV27 with TRBJ1-2; possibly TRBD1 for D (5 bases). The V and J ends lost 7 bases and 8 bases respectively, with 20 bases between them. The length of the CDR3 is 14 residues. Germline V gives CDR1 MNHEY, CDR2 SMNVEV (reference sequence). The CDR3 here is CASTRESGGGGYTF. The CDR3 DNA follows: TGTGCCAGCACCAGGGAGAGCGGCGGCGGAGGCTACACCTTC.

The rearrangement joins TRBV6-5 to TRBJ1-3; perhaps TRBD1 as D (5 bases). The V gene lost 4 bases and the J gene lost 0 bases, with 13 bases spanning the gap. The CDR3 sequence is 16 residues long. Germline V gene lookup returns CDR1 MNHEY and CDR2 SVGAGI. The CDR3 sequence is CASSSGLGPSGNTIYF. In DNA, the CDR3 is TGTGCCAGCAGTTCGGGGTTGGGGCCCTCTGGAAACACCATATATTTT.

There are a few counts of this clone. This sequence joins TRBV9 and TRBJ1-1, with D maybe TRBD1 (6 bases). This CDR3 has 14 residues. Trimming took 4 bases from V and 1 from J, leaving 11 bases between them. Germline CDR1 and CDR2: SGDLS and YYNGEE. CDR3 residues: CASSPGHTNTEAFF. CDR3 in DNA: TGTGCCAGCAGCCCGGGACATACGAACACTGAAGCTTTCTTT.

The chain uses TRBV29-1 and TRBJ2-2, with D unresolved. This CDR3 is 13 amino acids long. CDR1 is SQVTM, CDR2 ANQGSEA, per germline. Trimming cost V 4 bases and J 0 bases, with 6 bases left between them. CDR3 loop: CSVGQTNTGELFF. CDR3 in DNA: TGCAGCGTTGGGCAGACGAACACCGGGGAGCTGTTTTTT.